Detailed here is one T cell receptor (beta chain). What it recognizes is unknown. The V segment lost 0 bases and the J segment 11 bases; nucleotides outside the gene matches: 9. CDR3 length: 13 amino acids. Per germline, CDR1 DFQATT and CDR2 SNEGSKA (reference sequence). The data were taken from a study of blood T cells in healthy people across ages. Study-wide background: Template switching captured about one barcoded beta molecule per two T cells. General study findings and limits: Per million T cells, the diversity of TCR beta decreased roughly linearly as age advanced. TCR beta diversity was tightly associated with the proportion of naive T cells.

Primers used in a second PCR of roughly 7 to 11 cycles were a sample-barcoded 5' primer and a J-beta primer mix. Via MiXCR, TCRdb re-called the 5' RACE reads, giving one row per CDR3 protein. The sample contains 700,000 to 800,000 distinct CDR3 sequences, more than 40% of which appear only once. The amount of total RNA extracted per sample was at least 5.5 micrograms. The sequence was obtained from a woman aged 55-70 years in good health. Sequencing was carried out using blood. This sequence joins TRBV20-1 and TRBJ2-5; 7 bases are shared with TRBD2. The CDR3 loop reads CSARDSSGGVQYF. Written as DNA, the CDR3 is TGCAGTGCTAGAGATTCTAGCGGAGGGGTTCAGTACTTC.